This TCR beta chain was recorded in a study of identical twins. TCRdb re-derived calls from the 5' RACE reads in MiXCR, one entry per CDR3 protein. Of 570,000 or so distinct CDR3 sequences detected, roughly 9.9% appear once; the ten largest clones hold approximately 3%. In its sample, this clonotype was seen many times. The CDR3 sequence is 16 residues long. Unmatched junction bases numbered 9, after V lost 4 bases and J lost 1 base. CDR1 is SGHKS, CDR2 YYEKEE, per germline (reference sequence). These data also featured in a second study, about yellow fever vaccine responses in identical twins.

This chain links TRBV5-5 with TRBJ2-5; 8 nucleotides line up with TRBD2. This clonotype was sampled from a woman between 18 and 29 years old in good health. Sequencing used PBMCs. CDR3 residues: CASSQFRGGLQETQYF. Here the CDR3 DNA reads TGTGCCAGCAGCCAATTTCGGGGGGGACTCCAAGAGACCCAGTACTTC. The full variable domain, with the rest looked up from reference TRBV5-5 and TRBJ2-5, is DAGVTQSPTHLIKTRGQQVTLRCSPISGHKSVSWYQQVLGQGPQFIFQYYEKEERGRGNFPDRFSARQFPNYSSELNVNALLLGDSALYLCASSQFRGGLQETQYFGPGTRLLVL.